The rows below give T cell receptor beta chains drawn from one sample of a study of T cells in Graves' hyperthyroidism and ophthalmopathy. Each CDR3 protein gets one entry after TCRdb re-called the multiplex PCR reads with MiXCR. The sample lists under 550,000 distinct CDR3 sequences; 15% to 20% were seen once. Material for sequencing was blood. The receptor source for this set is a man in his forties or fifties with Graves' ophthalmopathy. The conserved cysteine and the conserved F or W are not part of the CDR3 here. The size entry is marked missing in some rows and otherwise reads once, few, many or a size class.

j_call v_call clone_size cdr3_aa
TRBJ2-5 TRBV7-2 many ASSLEGLAHETQY
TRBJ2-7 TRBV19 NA ASRITGYSSYEQY
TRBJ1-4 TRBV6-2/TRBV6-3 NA ASSIRDSLEKLF
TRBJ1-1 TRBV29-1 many SVDLEGAAEAF
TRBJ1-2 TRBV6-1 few ASRMDSFYGYT
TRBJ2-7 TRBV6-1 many ASRLAGTGKSEQY
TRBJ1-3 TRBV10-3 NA AISSGPSSGNTIY
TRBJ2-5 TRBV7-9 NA ASSYYGTGQETQY
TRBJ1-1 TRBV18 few ASSPGQALGSTEAF
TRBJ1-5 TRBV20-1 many SAHRGQGGSNQPQH
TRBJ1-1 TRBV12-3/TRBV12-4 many ASSFQSGRAEAF
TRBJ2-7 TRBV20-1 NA SARSGDIHYEQY
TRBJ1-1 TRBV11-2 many ASTQPLQAFPGSAF
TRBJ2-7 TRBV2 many ASRRDRDFSYEQY
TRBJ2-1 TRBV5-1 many ASSLDGLAAYNEQF
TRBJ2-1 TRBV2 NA ASSEGFFQGVNEQF
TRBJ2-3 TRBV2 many ASSERASGRTQY
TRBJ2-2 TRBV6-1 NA ASRSRKGSAAGELF
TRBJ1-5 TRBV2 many ASSGGRRDTQPQH
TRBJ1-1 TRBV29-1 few SVEGMANTEAF
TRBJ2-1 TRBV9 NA ASSVAGDEQF
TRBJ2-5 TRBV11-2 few ASSFGTSGGARETQY
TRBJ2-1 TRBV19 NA ASSTRIYNEQF
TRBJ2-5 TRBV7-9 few ASSKRVLVDGGETQY
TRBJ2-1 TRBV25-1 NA ASSEPGYNEQF
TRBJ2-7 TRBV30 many AWGAGQVTYEQY
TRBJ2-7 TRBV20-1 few SVWRGDSYEQY
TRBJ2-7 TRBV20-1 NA SARKGFLEQY
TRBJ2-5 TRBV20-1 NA SARASGGVQETQY
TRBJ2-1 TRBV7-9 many ASSLAGGPHNEQF
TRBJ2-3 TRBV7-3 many ASSRKLPGGGIDTQY
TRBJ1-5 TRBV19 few ASSIPGGGQPQH
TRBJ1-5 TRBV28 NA ASSISNQPQH
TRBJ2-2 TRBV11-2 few ASGYPPTGTSGRVNAGELF
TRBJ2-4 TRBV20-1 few SASGPSLNIQY
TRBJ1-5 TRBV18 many ASSPGEYQPQH
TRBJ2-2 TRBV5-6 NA ASSLAGQGADTGELF